One sample yielded the 28 T cell receptor beta chains listed below, sequenced in a study of blood T cells in healthy people across ages. A second PCR of 7 to 11 cycles used a sample-barcoded 5' primer and a J-beta primer mix. One entry per CDR3 protein, called by TCRdb with MiXCR from the 5' RACE reads. Of 700,000 to 850,000 distinct CDR3 sequences listed, approximately 35% are singletons. The sequencing input was blood. The receptor source for this set is a young man in good health.

V is TRBV4-1 and J is TRBJ2-7; 9 nucleotides align to TRBD1. Germline CDR1 MGHRA, CDR2 YSYEKL. Germline trimming cut 4 bases from V and 2 bases from J; bases unmatched to any gene: 9. The CDR3 extends over 16 amino acids. CDR3 amino acids: CASSRGPGTGTYEQYF. Written as DNA, the CDR3 is TGCGCCAGCAGCCGCGGACCCGGGACAGGGACCTACGAGCAGTACTTC.

The genes are TRBV9 and TRBJ1-2; D is undetermined. V lost 2 bases, J lost 8 bases, and 10 bases lay in between. Germline assignment: CDR1 SGDLS and CDR2 YYNGEE. This CDR3 is built from 12 residues. In nucleotides, the CDR3 is TGTGCCAGCAGCGTCAAACCGGGGGGCTACACCTTC. Protein sequence: CASSVKPGGYTF.

A word on this clonotype: At one of its ends the junction is not consistent with the germline gene, which may arise from a read error. The chain has TRBV7-6 and TRBJ2-7, with D perhaps matching TRBD1 (5 bases). In germline, CDR1 is SGHVS, CDR2 FNYEAQ. This CDR3 comprises 13 residues. CDR3 region: CASGLGADYEQYF. The CDR3 DNA reads TGTGCCAGCGGCTTAGGGGCGGACTACGAGCAGTACTTC. Full variable domain (outside the CDR3, taken from reference TRBV7-6 and TRBJ2-7): GAGVSQSPRYKVTKRGQDVALRCDPISGHVSLYWYRQALGQGPEFLTYFNYEAQQDKSGLPNDRFSAERPEGSISTLTIQRTEQRDSAMYRCASGLGADYEQYFGPGTRLTVT.

The rearrangement links TRBV6-5 to TRBJ1-2; D remains unclear. Germline CDR1 reads MNHEY; CDR2 reads SVGAGI. The CDR3 runs to 13 residues. Trimming left V 2 bases short and J 6 bases short, with 10 bases between. The CDR3, as DNA: TGTGCCAGCAGTTACGTGGCCTCCAATGGCTACACCTTC. Its protein product is CASSYVASNGYTF.

Only a few counts were recorded for this clonotype. V and J are TRBV6-2 or TRBV6-3 and TRBJ2-1, with D possibly matching TRBD1 (6 bases). Looked up from germline, CDR1 is MNHEY and CDR2 is SVGEGT. Trimming pared 2 bases from V and 8 bases from J, leaving 10 bases between. The CDR3 runs 13 residues. The DNA of the CDR3 is TGTGCCAGCAGTTACACAGGGACCTATGAGCAGTTCTTC. Its protein product is CASSYTGTYEQFF.

At least ten counts were recorded for this clonotype. The genes are TRBV29-1 and TRBJ1-2; 8 bases are a match to TRBD1. The CDR3 length is 12 residues. V was clipped by 4 bases and J by 8 bases; unmatched bases: 6. In germline, CDR1 is SQVTM, CDR2 ANQGSEA. CDR3 DNA sequence: TGCAGCGTTGGACCAGGGGGCTCGGGCTACACCTTC. Translating it yields CSVGPGGSGYTF. The whole variable domain, remainder taken from reference TRBV29-1 and TRBJ1-2, is SAVISQKPSRDICQRGTSLTIQCQVDSQVTMMFWYRQQPGQSLTLIATANQGSEATYESGFVIDKFPISRPNLTFSTLTVSNMSPEDSSIYLCSVGPGGSGYTFGSGTRLTVV.

CDR3 in DNA: TGCGCCAGCAGCCAAGAGCGGGGGGGCTCCTACAATGAGCAGTTCTTC. As protein: CASSQERGGSYNEQFF. The gene calls are TRBV4-1 and TRBJ2-1; TRBD2 agrees at 9 bases. The germline V gene has CDR1 MGHRA and CDR2 YSYEKL. CDR3 length equals 16 residues. With 0 bases clipped from V and 0 bases from J, the junction kept 0 bases outside the gene matches.

The gene calls are TRBV27 and TRBJ1-4; D gene uncertain. The CDR3 has 13 residues. Deletions cut 4 bases from V and 2 bases from J, with 5 bases between. Germline values: CDR1 MNHEY, CDR2 SMNVEV (reference sequence). CDR3 amino acids: CASSWGTNEKLFF. CDR3 DNA sequence: TGTGCCAGCAGTTGGGGTACTAATGAAAAACTGTTTTTT.

J is TRBJ2-3 and V is TRBV9; D is perhaps TRBD1 or TRBD2 (6 bases each). The CDR3 is 16 amino acids. The V gene lost 0 bases and the J gene lost 5 bases, with 16 bases spanning the gap. The germline gives CDR1 SGDLS, CDR2 YYNGEE. The CDR3 spells CASSVASGAGQDTQYF. In DNA, the CDR3 is TGTGCCAGCAGCGTAGCATCGGGGGCCGGTCAAGATACGCAGTATTTT. The whole variable domain, filled in from reference TRBV9 and TRBJ2-3, reads DSGVTQTPKHLITATGQRVTLRCSPRSGDLSVYWYQQSLDQGLQFLIQYYNGEERAKGNILERFSAQQFPDLHSELNLSSLELGDSALYFCASSVASGAGQDTQYFGPGTRLTVL.

This clonotype was observed a few times. V usage is TRBV5-1 and J usage is TRBJ2-1; the match to TRBD1 covers 8 bases. The DNA end lines up better with TRBJ2-7; the J call may be wrong. Per germline, CDR1 SGHRS and CDR2 YFSETQ. This CDR3 has 15 residues. CDR3 sequence (DNA): TGCGCCAGCAGCGGAGGACAGGGTTCCTACAATGAGCAGTACTTC. Protein: CASSGGQGSYNEQYF.

This rearrangement joins TRBV13 to TRBJ2-3; D is unresolved. Trimming stripped 4 bases from V and 6 bases from J, with 20 bases between. The germline V gene has CDR1 PRHDT and CDR2 FYEKMQ (reference sequence). CDR3 length: 16 residues. The CDR3 nucleotides are TGTGCCAGCAGCTCCCAGAGGATGGCGCATCAGGATACGCAGTATTTT. It codes for CASSSQRMAHQDTQYF.

V and J are TRBV7-2 and TRBJ2-3; TRBD2 matches at 11 bases. The CDR3 has 16 residues. The V gene's germline CDR1 is SGHTA and CDR2 FQGNSA. Trimming cost V 5 bases and J 5 bases; bases outside gene matches: 9. The CDR3 bases are TGTGCCAGCAGCCCGCTTAGCGGGGGGGCCGTAGATACGCAGTATTTT. Translated, it gives CASSPLSGGAVDTQYF.

Points on this clonotype: This may come from a read error, since a much larger clone is one base off. The chain joins TRBV7-9 to TRBJ2-7, with TRBD1 as a possible D gene (6 bases). Germline CDR1 and CDR2: SEHNR and FQNEAQ (reference sequence). V shed 5 bases and J shed 2 bases, with 16 bases lying between them. This CDR3 spans 15 amino acids. The CDR3 region is CASSREGTTAYEQYF. The DNA for the CDR3 is TGTGCCAGCAGCCGAGAAGGGACAACTGCCTACGAGCAGTACTTC. Based on the CDR3 plus reference TRBV7-9 and TRBJ2-7, the full variable domain is DTGVSQNPRHKITKRGQNVTFRCDPISEHNRLYWYRQTLGQGPEFLTYFQNEAQLEKSRLLSDRFSAERPKGSFSTLEIQRTEQGDSAMYLCASSREGTTAYEQYFGPGTRLTVT.

This rearrangement joins TRBV5-1 to TRBJ2-4; 8 positions agree with TRBD2. TRBJ2-7 matches the DNA end more closely, so the J call is doubtful. This CDR3 region has 17 residues. Germline assignment: CDR1 SGHRS and CDR2 YFSETQ. The CDR3 sequence: CASRSTSGPIRPYEQYF. Here the CDR3 DNA reads TGCGCCAGCAGATCCACTAGCGGCCCTATTCGTCCCTACGAGCAGTACTTC.

The V gene is TRBV4-3, the J gene TRBJ1-2, with unresolved D. Germline CDR1 and CDR2: LGHNA and YSLEER. This CDR3 region has 14 residues. Trimming shortened V by 2 bases and J by 8 bases, and 15 bases separated the two germline ends. The CDR3: CASSQRAREDGYTF. For the CDR3, the DNA is TGCGCCAGCAGCCAAAGGGCGCGAGAGGACGGCTACACCTTC.

This sequence joins TRBV4-2 and TRBJ1-1; D possibly corresponds to TRBD1 (5 bases). Per the germline V gene, CDR1 is LGHNA and CDR2 is YNFKEQ. V was cut by 4 bases and J by 1 base, with 13 bases left in between. CDR3 length: 15 residues. The CDR3 DNA is TGTGCCAGCAGCCGACCGGGGACGGCGAACACTGAAGCTTTCTTT. Its translation: CASSRPGTANTEAFF.

A remark on this clonotype: This may come from a read error, since a much larger clone is one base off. The chain employs TRBV20-1 and TRBJ2-5, with TRBD2 matching over 9 bases. Losses at the gene ends were 6 bases for V and 11 bases for J; bases not matched to a gene: 16. Looked up from germline, CDR1 is DFQATT and CDR2 is SNEGSKA (reference sequence). There are 14 residues in the CDR3. The CDR3 DNA follows: TGCAGTGCCTCAGCGGGGGGCACGTTCAATGAGCAGTACTTC. Translated: CSASAGGTFNEQYF.

This clonotype appeared a few times. An end of the junction does not agree with germline; a read error may underlie this. The V and J genes are TRBV12-3 or TRBV12-4 and TRBJ2-3; 8 bases map to TRBD2. The CDR3 is 12 residues long. CDR3 loop: CASTIAGYTRYF. The CDR3 DNA reads TGTGCCAGCACCATAGCGGGGTATACGCGGTATTTT.

CDR3 sequence: CAWSPGQGKEKLFF. In DNA, the CDR3 is TGTGCCTGGAGCCCGGGACAGGGAAAAGAAAAACTGTTTTTT. The chain couples TRBV30 to TRBJ1-4; 9 bases match TRBD1. With 3 bases clipped from V and 8 bases from J, the junction kept 7 bases outside the gene matches. This CDR3 is 14 amino acids long. Germline loops: CDR1 GTSNPN, CDR2 SVGIG (reference sequence).

About this clonotype: A much larger clone differs from this one at a single base, so this may be a read error. This sequence joins TRBV12-3 or TRBV12-4 and TRBJ2-1, with TRBD2 identical over 8 bases. The CDR3 runs to 15 residues. J lost 3 bases, V lost 6 bases, and 7 bases had no gene match. This chain's CDR3 is CASSRTSRGYNEQFF. The CDR3 nucleotides read TGTGCCAGCAGCCGGACTAGCAGGGGCTACAATGAGCAGTTCTTC.

Note on this clonotype: One base away lies a much larger clone, so this may be a sequencing read error. The chain couples TRBV12-3 or TRBV12-4 to TRBJ2-2; maybe TRBD1 (5 bases). The germline V and J ends were trimmed by 5 bases and 4 bases, with 11 bases remaining between them. The CDR3 length is 14 residues. CDR3 sequence (DNA): TGTGCCAGCAGTGTAGGGGTCCCCACCGGGGAGCTGTTTTTT. Encoded protein: CASSVGVPTGELFF.

This clonotype has ten or more counts. The chain is built from TRBV5-1 and TRBJ2-1; D is uncertain. Trimming removed 3 bases from V and 8 bases from J, with 15 bases in between. CDR3 length: 14 residues. Looked up from germline, CDR1 is SGHRS and CDR2 is YFSETQ. The CDR3 nucleotides are TGCGCCAGCAGCTACCCCCCCCGTCTCGATGAGCAGTTCTTC. Translating it yields CASSYPPRLDEQFF.

This clonotype appeared many times. The gene calls are TRBV7-3 and TRBJ1-5; a possible D gene is TRBD1 (5 bases). Trimming removed 5 bases from V and 7 bases from J, with 12 bases in between. The CDR3 contains 13 residues. Germline CDR1 and CDR2: SGHTA and FQGTGA. The CDR3 region is CASSRGAGQPQHF. The CDR3 nucleotides are TGTGCCAGCAGCAGGGGTGCCGGACAGCCCCAGCATTTT.

This sequence joins TRBV7-2 and TRBJ1-6; possibly TRBD1 for D (5 bases). The CDR3 length is 14 residues. With 5 bases removed from V and 9 bases from J, the gap between germline ends came to 14 bases. Germline V gives CDR1 SGHTA, CDR2 FQGNSA. The CDR3 loop reads CASSPGGLGSPLHF. DNA of the CDR3: TGTGCCAGCAGCCCGGGGGGTTTGGGTTCACCCCTCCACTTT.

The rearrangement uses TRBV4-1 and TRBJ2-1; no reliable D call. The V gene's germline CDR1 is MGHRA and CDR2 YSYEKL. Trimming took off 0 bases at V and 0 bases at J, with 9 bases between the two ends. CDR3 length equals 16 residues. CDR3 nucleotides: TGCGCCAGCAGCCAAGATGAGCTAGTCTCCTACAATGAGCAGTTCTTC. Protein sequence: CASSQDELVSYNEQFF.

The chain carries TRBV5-6 and TRBJ2-3; D uncertain. Germline V lookup: CDR1 SGHDT, CDR2 YYEEEE. This CDR3 comprises 15 residues. Between the trimmed V and J ends, which lost 6 bases and 0 bases, there was a span of 14 bases. The CDR3 sequence: CASTSPGLSTDTQYF. The CDR3 DNA reads as TGTGCCAGCACCTCCCCCGGGCTGAGCACAGATACGCAGTATTTT. Based on the CDR3 plus reference TRBV5-6 and TRBJ2-3, the full variable domain is DAGVTQSPTHLIKTRGQQVTLRCSPKSGHDTVSWYQQALGQGPQFIFQYYEEEERQRGNFPDRFSGHQFPNYSSELNVNALLLGDSALYLCASTSPGLSTDTQYFGPGTRLTVL.

The rearrangement joins TRBV20-1 to TRBJ2-5; a weak D match, TRBD2 (6 bases). The CDR3 is 14 residues long. Trimming removed 4 bases at V and 5 bases at J, with 17 bases between. Germline assignment: CDR1 DFQATT and CDR2 SNEGSKA (reference sequence). The CDR3 region is CSAKSGPAGETQYF. As DNA, the CDR3 is TGCAGTGCTAAGAGCGGGCCAGCCGGGGAGACCCAGTACTTC.

This clonotype has only a few counts. The V gene is TRBV7-2, the J gene TRBJ2-1; 9 bases align to TRBD1. The J call may be mistaken, given a closer DNA end match to TRBJ2-7. Germline V gene sequence: CDR1 SGHTA, CDR2 FQGNSA. The length of the CDR3 is 15 residues. CDR3 protein: CASSNDRGTYNEQYF. CDR3 coding DNA: TGTGCCAGCAGTAACGACAGGGGGACCTACAATGAGCAGTACTTC.